These T cell receptor beta chains were read from a single sample in a study of control samples from healthy donors and cancer patients. Here immunoSEQ multiplex PCR was the method, and the copy in TCRdb shows in-frame clones only, minus some. The data hold over 150,000 clones, with approximately 94% observed a single time. Material: PBMCs. These receptors were obtained from a man between 60 and 75 years old with colorectal cancer. The CDR3 runs from the conserved cysteine through the conserved F or W. A D gene is named only where the DNA matches it firmly. A row's size may be missing; if present it is once, few, many or a size class.

>NA|TRBJ2-6|once|TRBV7-9
CASSNALSGANVLTF
TGTGCCAGCAGCAATGCCCTCTCTGGGGCCAACGTCCTGACTTTC
>NA|TRBJ2-2|NA|TRBV24-1
CATSDQNTGELFF
TGTGCCACCAGTGACCAGAACACCGGGGAGCTGTTTTTT
>NA|TRBJ1-1|NA|TRBV10-3
CAISGNTYTEAFF
TGTGCCATCAGTGGCAACACTTACACTGAAGCTTTCTTT
>NA|TRBJ2-3|NA|TRBV2
CASSEDGGSTDTQYF
TGTGCCAGCAGCGAAGATGGCGGGTCCACAGATACGCAGTATTTT
>NA|TRBJ1-2|NA|TRBV30
CAWIDHNRYGYTF
TGTGCCTGGATTGACCACAACCGATATGGCTACACCTTC
>NA|TRBJ2-1|once|TRBV4-3
CASSQASGWDEQFF
TGCGCCAGCAGCCAAGCTTCAGGTTGGGATGAGCAGTTCTTC
>NA|TRBJ2-3|NA|TRBV6-5
CASNLLDTQYF
TGTGCCAGCAACCTATTAGATACGCAGTATTTT
>TRBD1|TRBJ2-6|NA|TRBV5-4
CASRSQGAGANVLTF
TGTGCCAGCAGATCTCAGGGGGCTGGGGCCAACGTCCTGACTTTC
>TRBD2|TRBJ2-5|NA|TRBV6-2/TRBV6-3
CASSYLRGIAGGPGETQYF
TGTGCCAGCAGTTACCTCCGAGGGATAGCGGGGGGGCCGGGAGAGACCCAGTACTTC
>TRBD1|TRBJ2-1|medium-sized|TRBV4-1
CASSYRDRGGDEQFF
TGCGCCAGCAGCTACCGGGACAGGGGAGGTGATGAGCAGTTCTTC
>NA|TRBJ2-3|NA|TRBV18
CASSPSISDTQYF
TGTGCCAGCTCACCAAGTATTTCAGATACGCAGTATTTT
>NA|TRBJ2-3|NA|TRBV19
CASSMDTSRAKSTDTQYF
TGTGCCAGTAGTATGGACACCTCTCGGGCTAAATCCACAGATACGCAGTATTTT
>TRBD2|TRBJ2-2|NA|TRBV5-8
CASSLARASGANTGELFF
TGTGCCAGCAGCTTGGCCAGGGCTAGCGGGGCGAACACCGGGGAGCTGTTTTTT
>TRBD1|TRBJ2-7|NA|TRBV29-1
CSVGTGVYEQYF
TGCAGCGTTGGGACAGGGGTCTACGAGCAGTACTTC
>NA|TRBJ1-1|NA|TRBV7-2
CASTLEAGVGTEAFF
TGTGCCAGCACCTTAGAAGCGGGGGTAGGCACTGAAGCTTTCTTT
>TRBD1|TRBJ1-2|NA|TRBV9
CASSVGEGAYYGYTF
TGTGCCAGCAGCGTAGGGGAGGGGGCATACTATGGCTACACCTTC
>NA|TRBJ2-7|once|TRBV24-1
CATRYLGTLEYEQYF
TGTGCCACCCGATACCTCGGGACGCTTGAATACGAGCAGTACTTC
>NA|TRBJ1-4|NA|TRBV12-3/TRBV12-4
CASRLDREKLFF
TGTGCCAGCAGGCTGGACAGAGAAAAACTGTTTTTT
>NA|TRBJ2-7|NA|TRBV7-9
CASSMMETHEQYF
TGTGCCAGCAGCATGATGGAAACGCACGAGCAGTACTTC
>NA|TRBJ1-5|NA|TRBV28
CASSLLSRAGQPQHF
TGTGCCAGCAGTTTATTAAGTAGGGCTGGGCAGCCCCAGCATTTT
>NA|TRBJ1-2|NA|TRBV21-1
CASSKVMEGVYGYTF
TGTGCCAGCAGCAAAGTAATGGAGGGGGTCTATGGCTACACCTTC
>TRBD1|TRBJ1-4|NA|TRBV5-1
CASSLGGQQGNEKLFF
TGCGCCAGCAGCCTGGGGGGACAGCAAGGGAATGAAAAACTGTTTTTT
>NA|TRBJ1-3|NA|TRBV2
CASSESTALSGNTIYF
TGTGCCAGCAGTGAGTCGACAGCTCTCTCTGGAAACACCATATATTTT
>NA|TRBJ2-7|NA|TRBV3-1/TRBV3-2
CASSLTGEQYF
TGTGCCAGCAGCCTTACAGGCGAGCAGTACTTC
>NA|TRBJ1-2|NA|TRBV11-2
CASSLAPDSWGGYTF
TGTGCCAGCAGCTTAGCCCCGGACAGTTGGGGGGGCTACACCTTC
>NA|TRBJ2-2|once|TRBV7-2
CASSLVSGRMNTGELFF
TGTGCCAGCAGCTTAGTTTCGGGACGGATGAACACCGGGGAGCTGTTTTTT
>TRBD2|TRBJ2-7|NA|TRBV10-3
CAISAAGVLTYEQYF
TGTGCCATCAGTGCAGCGGGGGTGCTAACCTACGAGCAGTACTTC
>NA|TRBJ2-7|NA|TRBV7-9
CASSLLGASYEQYF
TGTGCCAGCAGCTTGCTGGGGGCCTCCTACGAGCAGTACTTC
>NA|TRBJ2-2|NA|TRBV3-1/TRBV3-2
CASSQEERFMGNTGELFF
TGTGCCAGCAGCCAAGAAGAGCGATTTATGGGGAACACCGGGGAGCTGTTTTTT
>TRBD1|TRBJ2-7|once|TRBV5-1
CASSTGQGYVAYEQYF
TGCGCCAGCAGCACCGGACAGGGGTACGTAGCCTACGAGCAGTACTTC
>NA|TRBJ1-6|NA|TRBV11-1
CASSLRQAPNSPLHF
TGTGCCAGCAGCTTAAGACAGGCCCCTAATTCACCCCTCCACTTT
>NA|TRBJ2-2|NA|TRBV21-1
CASSNLTTGEPNTGELFF
TGTGCCAGCAGCAACCTGACGACAGGAGAGCCGAACACCGGGGAGCTGTTTTTT
>TRBD1|TRBJ1-2|once|TRBV6-2/TRBV6-3
CASTPRTGGVAENYGYTF
TGTGCCAGCACCCCTCGGACAGGGGGGGTTGCGGAGAACTATGGCTACACCTTC
>NA|TRBJ1-5|NA|TRBV19
CASSISAGQPQHF
TGTGCCAGTAGTATATCGGCGGGTCAGCCCCAGCATTTT
>TRBD2|TRBJ2-7|NA|TRBV28
CATEEARTSGGYEQYF
TGTGCCACCGAAGAAGCTAGGACTAGCGGGGGGTACGAGCAGTACTTC
>NA|TRBJ1-1|NA|TRBV5-1
CASSLQSMNTEAFF
TGCGCCAGCAGCTTGCAGTCAATGAACACTGAAGCTTTCTTT
>TRBD2|TRBJ2-1|NA|TRBV4-3
CASSQEFAGGAYNEQFF
TGCGCCAGCAGCCAAGAATTTGCGGGGGGCGCCTACAATGAGCAGTTCTTC
>NA|TRBJ2-7|NA|TRBV12-3/TRBV12-4
CAIGVGRYEQYF
TGTGCCATTGGGGTGGGGCGCTACGAGCAGTACTTC
>NA|TRBJ1-1|NA|TRBV30
CAWSKGVNTEAFF
TGTGCCTGGAGTAAGGGGGTGAACACTGAAGCTTTCTTT
>NA|TRBJ2-4|once|TRBV3-1/TRBV3-2
CASSQGAVVPTSLAKNIQYF
TGTGCCAGCAGCCAAGGTGCTGTGGTTCCGACCAGTCTAGCCAAAAACATTCAGTACTTC
>NA|TRBJ2-5|NA|TRBV5-1
CASSLPGEETQYF
TGCGCCAGCAGCTTGCCAGGGGAAGAGACCCAGTACTTC
>TRBD1|TRBJ1-1|NA|TRBV30
CAWKDRGLTEAFF
TGTGCCTGGAAAGACAGGGGGCTAACTGAAGCTTTCTTT
>NA|TRBJ2-1|once|TRBV18
CASSPGGWNEQFF
TGTGCCAGCTCACCTGGGGGGTGGAATGAGCAGTTCTTC
>NA|TRBJ1-2|NA|TRBV19
CASSTSGGGYGGYTF
TGTGCCAGTAGTACCTCAGGCGGAGGGTATGGTGGCTACACCTTC
>TRBD2|TRBJ2-5|NA|TRBV3-1/TRBV3-2
CASSQGPGLARETQYF
TGTGCCAGCAGCCAAGGCCCGGGACTAGCCCGAGAGACCCAGTACTTC
>TRBD1|TRBJ1-1|NA|TRBV5-1
CASSLDGDRDYTEAFF
TGCGCCAGCAGCTTGGATGGGGACAGGGACTACACTGAAGCTTTCTTT
>TRBD1|TRBJ1-4|once|TRBV5-6
CASSLVGTGRNEKLFF
TGTGCCAGCAGCTTGGTGGGGACAGGGCGTAATGAAAAACTGTTTTTT
>TRBD1|TRBJ1-6|once|TRBV5-6
CASSLETGTNSPLHF
TGTGCCAGCAGCTTGGAGACAGGGACTAATTCACCCCTCCACTTT
>NA|TRBJ2-5|NA|TRBV30
CAWSVQDRGTQYF
TGTGCCTGGAGTGTACAAGATCGTGGGACCCAGTACTTC
>TRBD2|TRBJ2-1|NA|TRBV4-1
CASSQEASGYYNEQFF
TGCGCCAGCAGCCAAGAGGCTAGCGGGTACTACAATGAGCAGTTCTTC
>NA|TRBJ1-2|NA|TRBV7-2
CASSPWTANYGYTF
TGTGCCAGCAGCCCATGGACAGCCAACTATGGCTACACCTTC
>NA|TRBJ1-2|NA|TRBV27
CASSLLGGGYTF
TGTGCCAGCAGTTTACTGGGTGGTGGCTACACCTTC